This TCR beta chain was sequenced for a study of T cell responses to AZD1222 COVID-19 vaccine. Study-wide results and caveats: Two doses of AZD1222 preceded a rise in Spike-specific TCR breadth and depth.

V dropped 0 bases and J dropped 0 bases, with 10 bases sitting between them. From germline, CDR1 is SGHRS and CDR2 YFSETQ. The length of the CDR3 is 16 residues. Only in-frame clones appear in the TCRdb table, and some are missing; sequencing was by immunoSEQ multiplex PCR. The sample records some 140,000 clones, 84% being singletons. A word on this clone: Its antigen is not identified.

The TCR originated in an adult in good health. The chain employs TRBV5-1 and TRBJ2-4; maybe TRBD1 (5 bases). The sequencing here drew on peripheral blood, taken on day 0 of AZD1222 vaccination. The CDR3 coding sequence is TGCGCCAGCAGCTTGGGACAGAGCCTAGCCAAAAACATTCAGTACTTC. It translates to CASSLGQSLAKNIQYF.